A single TCR beta chain is shown here with its context. Its antigen remains unidentified. In the library, individual cDNA molecules carried attached unique molecular identifiers. TCRdb fed the 5' RACE reads into MiXCR, producing one record per CDR3 protein. The table shows 65,000 to 75,000 distinct CDR3 sequences, with roughly 10% occurring only once. This entry belongs to a study of early T cells in non-severe SARS-CoV-2 infection. Study details: Alpha and beta chains were unpaired, from unsorted whole-blood bulk RNA.

Germline-derived CDR1 and CDR2 are SGHTA and FQGNSA. This CDR3 is built from 16 residues. The V end was cut by 1 base, the J end by 0 bases, with 7 bases between. The study's findings and limits: CD4 and private specificities were missed by VDJdb matching, which favored anti-spike CD8 responses.

Sequenced material: whole blood. The rearrangement uses TRBV7-2 and TRBJ1-6; D unresolved. This receptor was obtained from an adult who was a healthcare worker with PCR-confirmed SARS-CoV-2 infection or an uninfected control (not recorded which). As DNA, the CDR3 is TGTGCCAGCAGCTTAGTCCAAGCCTCCTATAATTCACCCCTCCACTTT. This translates into CASSLVQASYNSPLHF.